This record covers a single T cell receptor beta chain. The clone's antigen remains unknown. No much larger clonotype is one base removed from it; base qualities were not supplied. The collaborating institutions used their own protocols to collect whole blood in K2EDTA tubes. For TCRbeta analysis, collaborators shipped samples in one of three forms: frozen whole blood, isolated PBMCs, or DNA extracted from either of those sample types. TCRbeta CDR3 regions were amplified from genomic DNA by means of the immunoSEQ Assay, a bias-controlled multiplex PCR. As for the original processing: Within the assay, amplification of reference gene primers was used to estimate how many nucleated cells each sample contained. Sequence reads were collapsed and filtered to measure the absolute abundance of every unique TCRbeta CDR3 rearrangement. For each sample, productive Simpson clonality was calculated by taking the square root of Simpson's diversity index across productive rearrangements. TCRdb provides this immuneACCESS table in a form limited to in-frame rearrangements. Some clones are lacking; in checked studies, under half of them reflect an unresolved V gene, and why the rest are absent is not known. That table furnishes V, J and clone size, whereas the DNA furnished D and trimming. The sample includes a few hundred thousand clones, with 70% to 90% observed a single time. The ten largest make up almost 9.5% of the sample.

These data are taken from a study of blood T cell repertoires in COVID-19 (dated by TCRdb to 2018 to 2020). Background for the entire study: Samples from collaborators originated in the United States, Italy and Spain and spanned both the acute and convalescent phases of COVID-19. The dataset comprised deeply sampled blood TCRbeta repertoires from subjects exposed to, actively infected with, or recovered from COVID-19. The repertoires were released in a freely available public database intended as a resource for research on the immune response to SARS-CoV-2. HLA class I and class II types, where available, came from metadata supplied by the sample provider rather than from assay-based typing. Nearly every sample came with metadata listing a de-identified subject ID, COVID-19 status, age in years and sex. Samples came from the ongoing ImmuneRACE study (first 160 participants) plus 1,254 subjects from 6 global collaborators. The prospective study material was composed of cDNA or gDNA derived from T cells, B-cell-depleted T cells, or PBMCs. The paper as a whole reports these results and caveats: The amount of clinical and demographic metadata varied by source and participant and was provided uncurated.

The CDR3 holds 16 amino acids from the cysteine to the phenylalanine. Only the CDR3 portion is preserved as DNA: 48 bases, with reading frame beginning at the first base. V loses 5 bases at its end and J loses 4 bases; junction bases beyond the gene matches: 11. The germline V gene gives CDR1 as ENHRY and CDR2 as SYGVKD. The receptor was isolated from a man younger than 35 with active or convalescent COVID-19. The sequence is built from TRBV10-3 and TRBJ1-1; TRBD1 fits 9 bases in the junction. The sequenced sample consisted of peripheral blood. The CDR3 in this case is CAISSGTGRFLTEAFF. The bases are TGTGCCATCAGTTCCGGGACAGGGAGGTTTCTCACTGAAGCTTTCTTT.